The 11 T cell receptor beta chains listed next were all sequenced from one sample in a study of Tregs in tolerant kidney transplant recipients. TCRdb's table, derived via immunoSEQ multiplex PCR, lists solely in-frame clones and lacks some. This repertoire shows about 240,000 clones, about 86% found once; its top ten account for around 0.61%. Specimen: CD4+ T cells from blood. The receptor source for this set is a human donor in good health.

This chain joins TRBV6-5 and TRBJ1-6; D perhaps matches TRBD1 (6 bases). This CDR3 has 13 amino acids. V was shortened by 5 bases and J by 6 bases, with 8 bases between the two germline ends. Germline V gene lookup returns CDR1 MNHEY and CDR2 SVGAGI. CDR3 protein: CASSRTVNSPLHF. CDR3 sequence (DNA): TGTGCCAGCAGTCGGACAGTTAATTCACCCCTCCACTTT.

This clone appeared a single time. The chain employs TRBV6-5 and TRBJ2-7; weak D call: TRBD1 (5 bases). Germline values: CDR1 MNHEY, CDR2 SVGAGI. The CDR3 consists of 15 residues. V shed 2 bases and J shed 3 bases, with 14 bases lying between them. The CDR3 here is CASSYQGQGIYEQYF. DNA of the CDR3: TGTGCCAGCAGTTACCAGGGCCAGGGAATCTACGAGCAGTACTTC.

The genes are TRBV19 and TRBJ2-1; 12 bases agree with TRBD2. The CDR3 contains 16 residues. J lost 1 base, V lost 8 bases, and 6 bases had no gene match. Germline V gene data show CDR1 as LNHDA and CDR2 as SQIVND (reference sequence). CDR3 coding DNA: TGTGCCAGTCGGACTAGCGGGGTAGGGTCCTACAATGAGCAGTTCTTC. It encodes CASRTSGVGSYNEQFF.

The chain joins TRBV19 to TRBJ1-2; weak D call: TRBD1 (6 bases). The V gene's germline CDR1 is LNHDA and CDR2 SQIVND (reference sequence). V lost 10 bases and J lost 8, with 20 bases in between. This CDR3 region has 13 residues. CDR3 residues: CATSPAGVGGYTF. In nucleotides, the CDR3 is TGTGCCACCTCGCCCGCAGGGGTTGGCGGCTACACCTTC.

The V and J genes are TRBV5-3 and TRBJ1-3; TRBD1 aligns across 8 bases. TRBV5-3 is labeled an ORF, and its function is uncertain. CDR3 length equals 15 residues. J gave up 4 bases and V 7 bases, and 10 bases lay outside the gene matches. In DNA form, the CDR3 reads TGTGCCAGACCCTCCCAGGGGGCTGGAGGAAACACCATATATTTT. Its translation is CARPSQGAGGNTIYF.

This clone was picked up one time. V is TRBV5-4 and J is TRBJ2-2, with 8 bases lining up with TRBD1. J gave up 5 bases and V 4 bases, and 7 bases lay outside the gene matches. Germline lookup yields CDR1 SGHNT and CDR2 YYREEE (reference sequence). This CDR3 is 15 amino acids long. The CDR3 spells CASSLADRATGELFF. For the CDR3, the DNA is TGTGCCAGCAGCCTGGCGGACAGGGCTACCGGGGAGCTGTTTTTT.

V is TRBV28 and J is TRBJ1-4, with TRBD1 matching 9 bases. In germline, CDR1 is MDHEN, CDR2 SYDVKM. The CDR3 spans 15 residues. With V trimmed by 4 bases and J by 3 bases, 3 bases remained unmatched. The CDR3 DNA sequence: TGTGCCAGCAGTTCGGGACAGGGTCCTAATGAAAAACTGTTTTTT. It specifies CASSSGQGPNEKLFF.

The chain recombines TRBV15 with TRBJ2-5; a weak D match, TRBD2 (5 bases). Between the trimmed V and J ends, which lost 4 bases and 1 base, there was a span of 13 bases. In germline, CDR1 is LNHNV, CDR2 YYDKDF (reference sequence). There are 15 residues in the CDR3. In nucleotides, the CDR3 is TGTGCCACCAGCAAGAGATTGGCGGGCCAAGAGACCCAGTACTTC. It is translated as CATSKRLAGQETQYF.

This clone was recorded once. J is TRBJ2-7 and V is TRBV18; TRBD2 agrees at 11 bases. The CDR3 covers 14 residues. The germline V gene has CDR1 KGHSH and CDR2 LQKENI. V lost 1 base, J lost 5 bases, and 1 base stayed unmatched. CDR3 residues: CASSPLLAGDEQYF. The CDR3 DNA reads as TGTGCCAGCTCACCACTACTAGCGGGGGACGAGCAGTACTTC.

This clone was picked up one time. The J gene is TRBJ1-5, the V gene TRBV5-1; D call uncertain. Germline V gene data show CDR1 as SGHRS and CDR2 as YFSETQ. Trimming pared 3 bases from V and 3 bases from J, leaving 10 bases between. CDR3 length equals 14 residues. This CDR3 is CASSYDGDNQPQHF. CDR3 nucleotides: TGCGCCAGCAGCTACGACGGGGACAATCAGCCCCAGCATTTT.

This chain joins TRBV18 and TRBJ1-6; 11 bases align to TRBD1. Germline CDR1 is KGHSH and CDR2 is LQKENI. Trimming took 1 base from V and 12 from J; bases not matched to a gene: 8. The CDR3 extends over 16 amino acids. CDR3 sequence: CASSPLKDRGLGPLHF. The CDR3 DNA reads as TGTGCCAGCTCACCACTTAAGGACAGGGGGCTTGGACCCCTCCACTTT.